These 5 T cell receptor beta chains were all obtained from the same sample, sequenced in a study of breast tumors, draining lymph nodes, adjacent tissues (dated by TCRdb to about 2016). The library was generated by multiplex PCR. Sequencing instrument: Illumina HiSeq 2000. The raw public data were reprocessed by TCRdb itself: fastp quality trimming at Q25, MiXCR clonotype calling, in-frame beta chains only. Identical CDR3 proteins give one entry, which carries the most common genes and DNA. Recorded for this sample are 200,000 or so distinct CDR3 sequences; 31% of them occurred a single time. The top ten clones comprise about 4.3% of the sample. Lymph node samples came from the axillary draining lymph nodes of breast cancer patients. The sequencing sample was made of axillary lymph node tissue. The source of these receptors is a female donor with breast cancer. Some clones in this sample may be carry-over from other donors' samples.

This sequence joins TRBV20-1 and TRBJ1-2, with D possibly matching TRBD1 (5 bases). Trimming removed 0 bases at V and 9 bases at J, with 17 bases between. From germline, CDR1 is DFQATT and CDR2 SNEGSKA (reference sequence). This CDR3 is built from 14 residues. This CDR3 is CSAREAGRGDSYTF. In nucleotides, the CDR3 is TGCAGTGCTAGAGAGGCCGGTAGGGGCGATAGCTACACCTTC.

Concerning this clonotype itself: This may arise from a read error, as a much more abundant clone is one base away. The chain employs TRBV6-6 and TRBJ1-5; D gene unclear. CDR1 is MNHNY, CDR2 SVGAGI, per germline (reference sequence). CDR3 length: 14 residues. The CDR3 sequence is CASSHSRPNQPQHF. In nucleotides, the CDR3 is TGTGCCAGCAGTCACTCGAGACCAAATCAGCCCCAGCATTTT.

The chain combines TRBV10-3 with TRBJ1-2; TRBD1 matches at 8 bases. In germline, CDR1 is ENHRY, CDR2 SYGVKD. V gave up 8 bases and J gave up 3 bases; unmatched junction bases: 5. This CDR3 is built from 13 residues. The CDR3 protein is CAISTTGDYGYTF. DNA of the CDR3: TGTGCCATCTCGACGACAGGGGACTATGGCTACACCTTC.

This clonotype was found many times. The chain joins TRBV12-3 or TRBV12-4 to TRBJ1-2, with unresolved D. This CDR3 contains 11 residues. Trimming removed 7 bases from V and 8 bases from J, with 11 bases in between. The DNA for the CDR3 is TGTGCCAGCACCCAGGATCTCGGCTACACCTTC. This sequence encodes CASTQDLGYTF.

The V gene is TRBV7-2, the J gene TRBJ2-5; perhaps TRBD2 as D (6 bases). The length of the CDR3 is 17 residues. The V and J ends lost 2 bases and 1 base respectively, with 17 bases between them. Germline-derived CDR1 and CDR2 are SGHTA and FQGNSA. The chain's CDR3 is CASSLNGGKGGQETQYF. As DNA, the CDR3 is TGTGCCAGCAGCTTAAATGGGGGGAAGGGAGGCCAAGAGACCCAGTACTTC.